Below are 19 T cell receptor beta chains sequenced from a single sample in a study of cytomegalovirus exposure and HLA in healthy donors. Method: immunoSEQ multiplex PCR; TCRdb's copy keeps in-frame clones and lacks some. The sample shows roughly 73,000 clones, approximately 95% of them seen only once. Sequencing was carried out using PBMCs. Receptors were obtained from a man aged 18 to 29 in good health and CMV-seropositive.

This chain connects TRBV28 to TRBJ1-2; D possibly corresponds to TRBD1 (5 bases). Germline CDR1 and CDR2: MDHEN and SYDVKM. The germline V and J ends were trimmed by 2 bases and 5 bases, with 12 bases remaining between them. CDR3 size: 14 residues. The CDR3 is CASSLRGGHYGYTF. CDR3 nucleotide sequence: TGTGCCAGCAGTTTAAGGGGAGGGCATTATGGCTACACCTTC.

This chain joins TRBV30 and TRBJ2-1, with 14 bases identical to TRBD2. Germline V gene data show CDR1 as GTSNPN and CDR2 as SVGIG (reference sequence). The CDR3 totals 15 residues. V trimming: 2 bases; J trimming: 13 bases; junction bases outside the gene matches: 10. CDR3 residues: CAWSPGLAGVKGQFF. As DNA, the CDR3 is TGTGCCTGGAGTCCGGGACTAGCGGGAGTCAAGGGACAGTTCTTC.

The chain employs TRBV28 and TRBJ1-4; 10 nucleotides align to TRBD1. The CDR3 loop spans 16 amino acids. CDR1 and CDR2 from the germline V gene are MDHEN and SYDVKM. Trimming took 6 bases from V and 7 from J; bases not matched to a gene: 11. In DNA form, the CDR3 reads TGTGCCAGCAGCCCCAGGCTGGGGACAGGGGTTGAAAAACTGTTTTTT. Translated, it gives CASSPRLGTGVEKLFF. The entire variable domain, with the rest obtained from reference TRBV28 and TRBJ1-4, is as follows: DVKVTQSSRYLVKRTGEKVFLECVQDMDHENMFWYRQDPGLGLRLIYFSYDVKMKEKGDIPEGYSVSREKKERFSLILESASTNQTSMYLCASSPRLGTGVEKLFFGSGTQLSVL.

The chain's CDR3 is CASSGGMGLGTEAFF. The DNA of the CDR3 is TGTGCCAGCAGTGGGGGCATGGGGTTAGGCACTGAAGCTTTCTTT. The genes are TRBV2 and TRBJ1-1; a weak D match, TRBD1 (5 bases). The CDR3 sequence is 15 residues long. Germline V gene lookup returns CDR1 SNHLY and CDR2 FYNNEI. The V end was cut by 4 bases, the J end by 4 bases, with 16 bases between.

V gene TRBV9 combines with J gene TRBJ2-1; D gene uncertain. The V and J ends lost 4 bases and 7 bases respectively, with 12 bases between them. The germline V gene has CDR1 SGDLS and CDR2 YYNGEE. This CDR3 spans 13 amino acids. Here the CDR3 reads CASSPAGGNEQFF. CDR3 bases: TGTGCCAGCAGCCCGGCAGGTGGGAATGAGCAGTTCTTC.

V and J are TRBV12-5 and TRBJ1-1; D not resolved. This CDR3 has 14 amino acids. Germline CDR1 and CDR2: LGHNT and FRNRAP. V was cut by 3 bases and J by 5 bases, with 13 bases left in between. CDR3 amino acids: CASGLERAWTEAFF. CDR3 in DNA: TGTGCTAGTGGTTTAGAGAGGGCGTGGACTGAAGCTTTCTTT.

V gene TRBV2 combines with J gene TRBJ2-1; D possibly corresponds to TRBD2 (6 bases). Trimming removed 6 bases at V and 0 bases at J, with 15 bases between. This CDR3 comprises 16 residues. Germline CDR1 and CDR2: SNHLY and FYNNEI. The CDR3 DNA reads TGTGCCAGCAGCGGTAGCGGCTACAGCTCCTACAATGAGCAGTTCTTC. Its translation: CASSGSGYSSYNEQFF.

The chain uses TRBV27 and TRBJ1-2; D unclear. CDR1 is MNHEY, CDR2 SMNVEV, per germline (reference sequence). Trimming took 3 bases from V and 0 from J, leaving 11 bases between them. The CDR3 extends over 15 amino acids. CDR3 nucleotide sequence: TGTGCCAGCAGTTTGGGGAGAGCTTCTAACTATGGCTACACCTTC. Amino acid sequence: CASSLGRASNYGYTF.

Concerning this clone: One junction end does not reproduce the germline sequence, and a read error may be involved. CDR3 sequence: CASNQGFRGSNTGELFF. In DNA form, the CDR3 reads TGCGCCAGCAACCAAGGGTTCCGGGGATCGAACACCGGGGAGCTGTTTTTT. J is TRBJ2-2 and V is TRBV4-1; D possibly corresponds to TRBD2 (5 bases). This CDR3 region has 17 residues. CDR1 is MGHRA, CDR2 YSYEKL, per germline.

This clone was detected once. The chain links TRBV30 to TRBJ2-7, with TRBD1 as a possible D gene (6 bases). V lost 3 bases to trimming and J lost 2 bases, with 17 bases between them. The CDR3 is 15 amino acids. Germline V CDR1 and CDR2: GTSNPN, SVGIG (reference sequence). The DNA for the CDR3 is TGTGCCTGGAGCTACGGCCGTGACAGGCCCTACGAGCAGTACTTC. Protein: CAWSYGRDRPYEQYF.

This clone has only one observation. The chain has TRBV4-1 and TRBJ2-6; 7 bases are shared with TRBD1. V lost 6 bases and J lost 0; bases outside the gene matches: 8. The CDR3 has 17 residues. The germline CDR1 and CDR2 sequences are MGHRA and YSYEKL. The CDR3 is CASSYRQGPSGANVLTF. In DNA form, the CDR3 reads TGCGCCAGCAGTTACAGACAGGGACCCTCTGGGGCCAACGTCCTGACTTTC.

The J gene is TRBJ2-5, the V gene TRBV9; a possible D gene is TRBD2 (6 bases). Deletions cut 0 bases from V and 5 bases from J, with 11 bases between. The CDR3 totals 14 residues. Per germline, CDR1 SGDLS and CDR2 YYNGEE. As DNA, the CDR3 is TGTGCCAGCAGCGTAGGGGGGGTCGGGGAGACCCAGTACTTC. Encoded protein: CASSVGGVGETQYF.

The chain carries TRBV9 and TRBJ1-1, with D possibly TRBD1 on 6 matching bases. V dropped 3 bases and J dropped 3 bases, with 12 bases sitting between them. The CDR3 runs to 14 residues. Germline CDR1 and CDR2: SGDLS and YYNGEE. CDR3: CASSAWGGDTEAFF. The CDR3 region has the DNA TGTGCCAGCAGCGCTTGGGGGGGCGACACTGAAGCTTTCTTT.

This CDR3 reads CAIRPTEGDTGELFF. The CDR3 coding sequence is TGTGCCATCAGGCCGACTGAGGGGGACACCGGGGAGCTGTTTTTT. The chain combines TRBV10-3 with TRBJ2-2; a possible D gene is TRBD1 (6 bases). The CDR3 covers 15 residues. V lost 6 bases and J lost 3, with 14 bases in between. Germline assignment: CDR1 ENHRY and CDR2 SYGVKD.

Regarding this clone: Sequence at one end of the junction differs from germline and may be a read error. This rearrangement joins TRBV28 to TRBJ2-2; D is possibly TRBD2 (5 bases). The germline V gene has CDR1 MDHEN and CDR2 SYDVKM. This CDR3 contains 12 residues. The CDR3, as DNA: TGTGCCAGCAGTTCGGACGACACCGGACTCTGTTTT. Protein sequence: CASSSDDTGLCF.

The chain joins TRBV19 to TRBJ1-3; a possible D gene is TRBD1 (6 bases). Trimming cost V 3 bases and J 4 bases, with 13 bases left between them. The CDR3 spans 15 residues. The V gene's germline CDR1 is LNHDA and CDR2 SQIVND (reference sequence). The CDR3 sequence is CASSIQGPRGNTIYF. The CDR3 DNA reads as TGTGCCAGTAGTATCCAGGGGCCACGAGGAAACACCATATATTTT.

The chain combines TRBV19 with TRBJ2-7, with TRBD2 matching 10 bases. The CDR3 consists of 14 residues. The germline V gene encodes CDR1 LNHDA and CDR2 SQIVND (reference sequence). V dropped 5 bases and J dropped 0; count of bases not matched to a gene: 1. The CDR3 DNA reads TGTGCCAGTAGTTCTAGCGGGAGCTCCTACGAGCAGTACTTC. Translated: CASSSSGSSYEQYF. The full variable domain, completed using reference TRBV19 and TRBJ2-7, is DGGITQSPKYLFRKEGQNVTLSCEQNLNHDAMYWYRQDPGQGLRLIYYSQIVNDFQKGDIAEGYSVSREKKESFPLTVTSAQKNPTAFYLCASSSSGSSYEQYFGPGTRLTVT.

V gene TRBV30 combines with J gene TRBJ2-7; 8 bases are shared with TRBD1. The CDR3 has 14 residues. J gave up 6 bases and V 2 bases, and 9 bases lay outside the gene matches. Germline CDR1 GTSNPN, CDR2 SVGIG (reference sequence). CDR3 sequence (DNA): TGTGCCTGGAGTCGTCAGGGACAGGCGAGCGAGCAGTACTTC. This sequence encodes CAWSRQGQASEQYF. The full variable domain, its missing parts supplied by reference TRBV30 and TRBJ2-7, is SQTIHQWPATLVQPVGSPLSLECTVEGTSNPNLYWYRQAAGRGLQLLFYSVGIGQISSEVPQNLSASRPQDRQFILSSKKLLLSDSGFYLCAWSRQGQASEQYFGPGTRLTVT.

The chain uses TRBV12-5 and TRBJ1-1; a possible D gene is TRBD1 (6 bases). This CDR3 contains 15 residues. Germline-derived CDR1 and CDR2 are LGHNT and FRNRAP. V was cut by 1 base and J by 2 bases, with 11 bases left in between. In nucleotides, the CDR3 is TGTGCTAGTGGTTTGGACAGGGTAACCAACACTGAAGCTTTCTTT. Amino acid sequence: CASGLDRVTNTEAFF. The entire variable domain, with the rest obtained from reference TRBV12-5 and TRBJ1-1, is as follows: DARVTQTPRHKVTEMGQEVTMRCQPILGHNTVFWYRQTMMQGLELLAYFRNRAPLDDSGMPKDRFSAEMPDATLATLKIQPSEPRDSAVYFCASGLDRVTNTEAFFGQGTRLTVV.